The T cell receptor beta chain described here comes from a study of cytomegalovirus exposure and HLA in healthy donors. Study conclusions and caveats: Rare sequences made up most TCRs, while some public TCRs were found in many donors.

Of note for this clone: Antigen specificity is unknown.

Data came from immunoSEQ multiplex PCR; TCRdb stores just in-frame clones and leaves some out. The sample holds about 130,000 clones; more than 70% are singletons and the top ten take about 1.5%. The CDR3 extends over 17 amino acids. The V end lost 4 bases, the J end lost 3 bases, and 21 bases lay between the germline ends. Germline V lookup: CDR1 SGHKS, CDR2 YYEKEE (reference sequence). This chain connects TRBV5-5 to TRBJ2-3, with D perhaps TRBD1 (5 bases). The clonotype originates from a man in his thirties or forties in good health and CMV-seronegative. The sequenced sample consisted of PBMCs. For the CDR3, the DNA is TGTGCCAGCAGCGAAGTGGGGCTTGGCTTGTGGACAGATACGCAGTATTTT. Protein: CASSEVGLGLWTDTQYF.